What follows are 11 T cell receptor beta chains derived from one specimen sequenced in a study of post-analysis software for immune sequencing data. Study conclusions and caveats: Included in a set of about 5 TRBV segments more frequent in patients than controls were TRBV5-6, TRBV5-1 and TRBV20-1.

Sequencing libraries made from TCR beta cDNA carried unique molecular identifiers. TCRdb redid the calling of the PCR reads with MiXCR, one entry per CDR3 protein. Of fewer than 850,000 distinct CDR3 sequences listed, roughly 30% are singletons. No antigen has been identified for these receptors. Sequencing was carried out using blood. These receptors were collected from a girl aged 10 to 17 with multiple sclerosis.

This clonotype was counted a few times. This chain uses TRBV4-3 with TRBJ2-3; a weak D match, TRBD2 (7 bases). The germline CDR1 and CDR2 sequences are LGHNA and YSLEER. Trimming took 0 bases from V and 4 from J, leaving 20 bases between them. The CDR3 has 18 amino acids. DNA for the CDR3: TGCGCCAGCAGCCAAGATCTTGGTGGGAGGGGGAGGGCAGATACGCAGTATTTT. Translated, it gives CASSQDLGGRGRADTQYF.

This clonotype was seen more than once but under ten times. V is TRBV7-2 and J is TRBJ2-7; TRBD2 matches 8 bases. Germline loops: CDR1 SGHTA, CDR2 FQGNSA. This CDR3 region has 15 residues. J gave up 0 bases and V 4 bases, and 5 bases lay outside the gene matches. The CDR3 nucleotides read TGTGCCAGCAGCTCAGGACGGGGGGGCTCCTACGAGCAGTACTTC. Amino acids: CASSSGRGGSYEQYF.

This chain uses TRBV12-3 or TRBV12-4 with TRBJ2-1; maybe TRBD2 (6 bases). This CDR3 has 15 amino acids. The V end was cut by 5 bases, the J end by 7 bases, with 18 bases between. CDR3 sequence: CASSEGLGPVNEQFF. The CDR3 nucleotides read TGTGCCAGCAGTGAGGGACTTGGGCCGGTGAATGAGCAGTTCTTC.

Written as DNA, the CDR3 is TGTGCCAGCAGTCATACCCTAAACAAGGACCAGCCCCAGCATTTT. Protein: CASSHTLNKDQPQHF. The chain couples TRBV6-1 to TRBJ1-5; D is unclear. Per germline, CDR1 MNHNS and CDR2 SASEGT. This CDR3 is built from 15 residues. Trimming left V 5 bases short and J 7 bases short, with 18 bases between.

The chain joins TRBV6-5 to TRBJ2-4; 8 bases are shared with TRBD1. The germline CDR1 and CDR2 sequences are MNHEY and SVGAGI. CDR3 length equals 15 residues. The ends lost 4 bases at V and 4 bases at J; junction bases unmatched: 6. The CDR3 DNA follows: TGTGCCAGCAGTTTCCGGGACAGGTCGAAAAACATTCAGTACTTC. Amino acid sequence: CASSFRDRSKNIQYF.

The chain employs TRBV12-3 or TRBV12-4 and TRBJ2-6; D perhaps matches TRBD1 (6 bases). V lost 0 bases to trimming and J lost 0 bases, with 15 bases between them. The CDR3 length is 19 residues. The CDR3 sequence: CASSLAPGHQSSGANVLTF. The CDR3 nucleotides are TGTGCCAGCAGTTTAGCTCCGGGACATCAATCCTCTGGGGCCAACGTCCTGACTTTC.

In its sample, this clonotype was seen a few times. V gene TRBV7-2 combines with J gene TRBJ2-3, with a possible D match to TRBD2 (6 bases). Germline values: CDR1 SGHTA, CDR2 FQGNSA. The CDR3 sequence is 15 residues long. The ends were cut back, 4 bases at V and 3 bases at J, with 14 bases in the middle. The CDR3 loop is CASSSIAGITDTQYF. CDR3 bases: TGTGCCAGCAGCTCCATCGCGGGGATAACAGATACGCAGTATTTT.

This clonotype was counted a few times. The genes are TRBV29-1 and TRBJ2-1, with D unresolved. The V and J ends lost 8 bases and 4 bases respectively, with 9 bases between them. This CDR3 contains 11 residues. The germline V gene encodes CDR1 SQVTM and CDR2 ANQGSEA. The CDR3 bases are TGCAGCTACCAGGATTACAATGAGCAGTTCTTC. It encodes CSYQDYNEQFF.

V usage is TRBV7-2 and J usage is TRBJ2-5, with D perhaps TRBD2 (5 bases). CDR1 and CDR2 (germline): SGHTA, FQGNSA. The V gene lost 5 bases and the J gene lost 7 bases, with 20 bases spanning the gap. The CDR3 runs 15 residues. CDR3 nucleotide sequence: TGTGCCAGCAGCCCCGAGCGGCTACCCAAGTCGACCCAGTACTTC. This translates into CASSPERLPKSTQYF.

The J gene is TRBJ1-1, the V gene TRBV5-1; the match to TRBD1 covers 7 bases. The CDR3 consists of 15 residues. Looked up from germline, CDR1 is SGHRS and CDR2 is YFSETQ. J gave up 3 bases and V 3 bases, and 8 bases lay outside the gene matches. CDR3 sequence reads: CASSSEPGQHTEAFF. CDR3 nucleotide sequence: TGCGCCAGCAGCTCTGAACCGGGACAGCACACTGAAGCTTTCTTT.

V and J are TRBV6-2 or TRBV6-3 and TRBJ1-1; D gene ambiguous. Trimming removed 0 bases at V and 7 bases at J, with 12 bases between. CDR1 and CDR2 from the germline V gene are MNHEY and SVGEGT. The length of the CDR3 is 14 residues. The CDR3 reads CASSYSPWTNEAFF. For the CDR3, the DNA is TGTGCCAGCAGTTACTCGCCCTGGACGAATGAAGCTTTCTTT.